The entry below describes one TCR beta chain. Antigen: not known. The entry originates in a study of cytomegalovirus exposure and HLA in healthy donors. Study findings and constraints: Fewer N-insertions (relative to the approximately 670-donor mean) were reportedly seen in an Asian-associated ancestry cluster in a later analysis. The study dropped some indistinguishable V segments, TRBV6-2 and TRBV6-3 among them.

Trimming removed 4 bases from V and 7 bases from J, with 11 bases in between. Germline V CDR1 and CDR2: LNHDA, SQIVND (reference sequence). The CDR3 has 14 amino acids. In the PCR, 60 Vbeta and 13 Jbeta primers were used. The repertoire was sequenced with immunoSEQ multiplex PCR; TCRdb's copy has only in-frame clones and lacks some. The table includes around 200,000 clones, 60% to 80% detected once. The sample consisted of PBMCs. The receptor was isolated from a young man in good health and CMV-seronegative. The chain joins TRBV19 to TRBJ1-6; no reliable D call. The CDR3 is CASSNSAGNSPLHF. The CDR3 region has the DNA TGTGCCAGTAGTAATAGTGCCGGGAATTCACCCCTCCACTTT. Full variable domain (outside the CDR3, taken from reference TRBV19 and TRBJ1-6): DGGITQSPKYLFRKEGQNVTLSCEQNLNHDAMYWYRQDPGQGLRLIYYSQIVNDFQKGDIAEGYSVSREKKESFPLTVTSAQKNPTAFYLCASSNSAGNSPLHFGNGTRLTVT.